Sequencing of this T cell receptor beta chain was carried out in a study of long-term antiretroviral therapy in people with HIV. The samples comprised roughly 0.9-10 million cryopreserved PBMC ahead of DNA extraction. The libraries were made with immunoSEQ v3.0 at survey level. Clones were read by immunoSEQ multiplex PCR, and TCRdb kept only the in-frame ones, dropping some. The data contain about 23,000 clones, 85% of them seen just once; the ten biggest clones take up roughly an eighth. This CDR3 has 12 residues. V gave up 6 bases and J gave up 6 bases, with 11 bases separating them. CDR1 and CDR2 (germline): MDHEN, SYDVKM.

The chain is built from TRBV28 and TRBJ1-2, with a weak D call TRBD1 (5 bases). Sequencing was performed on unsorted PBMCs, taken 1.6 years after starting antiretroviral therapy. The TCR comes from a man aged 40-50 years with HIV. In DNA, the CDR3 is TGTGCCAGCAGGGACACAAAGGATGGCTACACCTTC. It encodes CASRDTKDGYTF.